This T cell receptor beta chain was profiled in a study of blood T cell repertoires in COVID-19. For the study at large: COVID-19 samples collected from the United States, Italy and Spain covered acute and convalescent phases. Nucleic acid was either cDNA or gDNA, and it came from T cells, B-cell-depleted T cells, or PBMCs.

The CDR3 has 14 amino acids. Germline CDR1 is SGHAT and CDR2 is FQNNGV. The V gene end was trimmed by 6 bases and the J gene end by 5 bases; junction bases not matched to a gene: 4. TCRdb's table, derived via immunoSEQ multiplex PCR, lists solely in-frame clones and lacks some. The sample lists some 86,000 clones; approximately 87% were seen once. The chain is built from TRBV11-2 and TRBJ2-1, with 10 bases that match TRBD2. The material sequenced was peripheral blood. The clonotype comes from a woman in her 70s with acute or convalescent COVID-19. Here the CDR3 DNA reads TGTGCCAGCAGTCTAGCGGGGGCCAACAATGAGCAGTTCTTC. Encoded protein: CASSLAGANNEQFF.